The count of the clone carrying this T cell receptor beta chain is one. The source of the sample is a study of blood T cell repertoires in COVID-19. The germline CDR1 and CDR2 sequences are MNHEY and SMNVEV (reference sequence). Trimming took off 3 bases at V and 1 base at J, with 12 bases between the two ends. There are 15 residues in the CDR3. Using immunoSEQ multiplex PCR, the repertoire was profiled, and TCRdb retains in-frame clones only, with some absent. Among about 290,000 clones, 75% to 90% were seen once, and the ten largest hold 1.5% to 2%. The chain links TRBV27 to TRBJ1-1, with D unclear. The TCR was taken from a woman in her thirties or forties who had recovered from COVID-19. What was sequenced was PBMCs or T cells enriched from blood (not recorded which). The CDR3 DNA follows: TGTGCCAGCAGTTTGTGGGCTCCTTCGAACACTGAAGCTTTCTTT. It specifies CASSLWAPSNTEAFF.